What follows is one T cell receptor (beta chain) and its context. In germline, CDR1 is SGHRS, CDR2 YFSETQ. The CDR3 is made up of 15 amino acids. Trimming cost V 4 bases and J 3 bases; bases outside gene matches: 10. Clones were read by immunoSEQ multiplex PCR, and TCRdb kept only the in-frame ones, dropping some. This table holds 200,000 to 250,000 clones, roughly four fifths found once. This entry comes from a study of blood T cell repertoires in COVID-19. Overall study: From the United States, Italy and Spain came samples of acute and convalescent COVID-19. PBMCs, B-cell-depleted T cells, or T cells provided the cDNA or gDNA that made up the material.

The sequence was obtained from a woman in her 70s with COVID-19, enrolled during active disease. This chain connects TRBV5-1 to TRBJ2-7; 7 bases agree with TRBD1. Material for sequencing was peripheral blood. The chain's CDR3 is CASSTRQGGGYEQYF. The CDR3 DNA follows: TGCGCCAGCAGCACGAGACAGGGTGGTGGCTACGAGCAGTACTTC.